A selection of T cell receptor beta chains follows, all from one sample in a study of Ad26.COV2.S vaccination and SARS-CoV-2 variants. Generated by immunoSEQ multiplex PCR, the TCRdb table keeps only in-frame clones and is missing some. Of about 180,000 clones detected, roughly 85% appear once; the ten largest clones hold 5.9%. Material: peripheral blood, obtained after recovery from COVID-19. These receptors all stem from a human donor who had recovered from COVID-19. Both conserved end residues are part of each CDR3. D genes are given only for firm matches. Size tells how often a clone was seen (once, few, many) or the class of an expanded clone, and some rows leave it out.

v_gene,abundance,d_gene,j_gene,CDR3aa,CDR3nt
TRBV4-1,.,.,TRBJ2-7,CASSRSGSYEQYF,TGCGCCAGCAGCCGCAGCGGCTCCTACGAGCAGTACTTC
TRBV20-1,.,.,TRBJ2-1,CSSLPGTEQFF,TGCAGTTCGCTACCAGGGACTGAGCAGTTCTTC
TRBV6-5,.,TRBD1,TRBJ1-2,CASSYSSGGGYGYTF,TGTGCCAGCAGTTACTCCTCAGGGGGGGGGTATGGCTACACCTTC
TRBV7-2,.,.,TRBJ2-3,CASSPGRRSTSTDTQYF,TGTGCCAGCAGCCCCGGACGACGAAGCACTAGCACAGATACGCAGTATTTT
TRBV6-1,.,TRBD2,TRBJ2-3,CASSELTGTSGEADTQYF,TGTGCCAGCAGTGAACTTACCGGGACTAGCGGGGAGGCAGATACGCAGTATTTT
TRBV4-1,.,.,TRBJ1-2,CASSHNGQTNYGYTF,TGCGCCAGCAGCCACAATGGACAGACTAACTATGGCTACACCTTC
TRBV15,.,.,TRBJ2-2,CATSRDKSRTGELFF,TGTGCCACCAGCAGAGATAAAAGCCGTACCGGGGAGCTGTTTTTT
TRBV2,.,.,TRBJ1-4,CASRPRGEKLFF,TGTGCCAGCAGGCCAAGGGGCGAAAAACTGTTTTTT
TRBV27,.,.,TRBJ1-1,CASSFGGVTEAFF,TGTGCCAGCAGTTTCGGGGGCGTGACTGAAGCTTTCTTT
TRBV11-3,.,.,TRBJ2-5,CASSGGRGLSETQYF,TGTGCCAGCAGTGGGGGCAGGGGATTATCTGAGACCCAGTACTTC
TRBV5-8,.,.,TRBJ1-5,CASSFEGNNQPQHF,TGTGCCAGCAGCTTCGAGGGTAACAATCAGCCCCAGCATTTT
TRBV29-1,.,.,TRBJ2-3,CSVEKTSADTQYF,TGCAGCGTTGAAAAAACCTCTGCAGATACGCAGTATTTT
TRBV4-1,.,.,TRBJ1-1,CASSQGSEAVEAFF,TGCGCCAGCAGCCAAGGATCAGAGGCGGTTGAAGCTTTCTTT
TRBV6-5,.,.,TRBJ1-1,CASKSGEVNTEAFF,TGTGCCAGCAAATCGGGGGAGGTGAACACTGAAGCTTTCTTT
TRBV25-1,.,TRBD1,TRBJ2-5,CASSDGTGPQETQYF,TGTGCCAGCAGTGACGGGACAGGGCCACAAGAGACCCAGTACTTC
TRBV7-3,.,TRBD1,TRBJ2-7,CASSLDRGNEQYF,TGTGCCAGCAGCTTGGACAGGGGCAACGAGCAGTACTTC
TRBV6-5,few,.,TRBJ2-2,CASSRGDTGELFF,TGTGCCAGCAGCCGTGGGGACACCGGGGAGCTGTTTTTT
TRBV20-1,.,.,TRBJ1-4,CSARDEKLFF,TGCAGTGCTAGAGATGAAAAACTGTTTTTT
TRBV6-5,.,TRBD2,TRBJ2-1,CASSSLAGGYNEQFF,TGTGCCAGCAGTTCACTAGCGGGGGGCTACAATGAGCAGTTCTTC
TRBV5-1,.,TRBD1,TRBJ2-7,CASSSPGQGTYEQYF,TGCGCCAGCAGCTCCCCGGGACAGGGAACCTACGAGCAGTACTTC
TRBV7-2,.,TRBD2,TRBJ2-2,CASSISGGAGELFF,TGTGCCAGCAGCATTAGCGGGGGGGCCGGGGAGCTGTTTTTT
TRBV11-3,.,.,TRBJ1-1,CASSLDPLENLNTEAFF,TGTGCCAGCAGCTTAGATCCCCTTGAAAACCTGAACACTGAAGCTTTCTTT
TRBV4-2,.,.,TRBJ1-2,CASSQDLFPGRANYGYTF,TGTGCCAGCAGCCAAGATCTATTCCCAGGGCGGGCTAACTATGGCTACACCTTC
TRBV5-1,.,TRBD2,TRBJ2-2,CASSLVLAGAGNTGELFF,TGCGCCAGCAGCTTGGTACTAGCGGGGGCCGGAAACACCGGGGAGCTGTTTTTT